Described below is a single T cell receptor (beta chain) sequence and its context. Its specificity is not known. The ends were cut back, 0 bases at V and 15 bases at J, with 3 bases in the middle. This CDR3 has 10 residues. Germline V gene data show CDR1 as LNHNV and CDR2 as YYDKDF (reference sequence). TCR beta CDR3 regions were amplified from RNA transcripts. The first round was an RT-PCR with HTBI primers, and the second round was a multiplex PCR. TCRdb independently ran MiXCR on the multiplex PCR reads; one entry per CDR3 protein. The table lists about 660,000 distinct CDR3 sequences, roughly two fifths of them singletons. The sample is drawn from a study of Graves' ophthalmopathy and Graves' hyperthyroidism. Overall study findings and caveats: Blood also carried most expanded thyroid clonotypes exceeding 0.001 frequency.

This clonotype was sampled from an adult man with Graves' ophthalmopathy. Input material: peripheral blood. The gene calls are TRBV15 and TRBJ2-6, with unresolved D. The CDR3 loop is CATSRDGLTF. The CDR3 nucleotides read TGTGCCACCAGCAGAGATGGCCTGACTTTC. The whole variable domain, filled in from reference TRBV15 and TRBJ2-6, reads DAMVIQNPRYQVTQFGKPVTLSCSQTLNHNVMYWYQQKSSQAPKLLFHYYDKDFNNEADTPDNFQSRRPNTSFCFLDIRSPGLGDTAMYLCATSRDGLTFGAGSRLTVL.